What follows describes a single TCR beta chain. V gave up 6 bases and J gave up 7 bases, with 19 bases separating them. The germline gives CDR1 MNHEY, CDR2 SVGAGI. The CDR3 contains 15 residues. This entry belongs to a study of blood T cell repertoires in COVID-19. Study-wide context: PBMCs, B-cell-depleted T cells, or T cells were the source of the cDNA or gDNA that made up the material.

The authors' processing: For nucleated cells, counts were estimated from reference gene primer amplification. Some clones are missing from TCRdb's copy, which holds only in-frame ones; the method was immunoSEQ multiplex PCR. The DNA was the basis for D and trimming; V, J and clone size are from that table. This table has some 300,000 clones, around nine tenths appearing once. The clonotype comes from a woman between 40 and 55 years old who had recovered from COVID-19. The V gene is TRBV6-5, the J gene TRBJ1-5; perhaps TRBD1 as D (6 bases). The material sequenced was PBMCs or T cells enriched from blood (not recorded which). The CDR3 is CASSGNGGQGQPQHF. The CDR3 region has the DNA TGTGCCAGCAGCGGGAATGGGGGCCAGGGACAGCCCCAGCATTTT.